This T cell receptor (beta chain) was identified in a study of early T cells in non-severe SARS-CoV-2 infection. Attachment of unique molecular identifiers was made to individual cDNA molecules. Each CDR3 protein is one row after TCRdb ran MiXCR on the 5' RACE reads. The sample shows 50,000 to 85,000 distinct CDR3 sequences, roughly 9.1% of them seen only once. Trimming pared 3 bases from V and 0 bases from J, leaving 17 bases between. The CDR3 is 17 residues long. CDR1 is SGHTA, CDR2 FQGNSA, per germline. Study-wide points: In VDJdb matching, anti-spike CD8 responses were favored while private and CD4 specificities went missing.

This clonotype was detected ten times or more. Its target is not known. Sequencing was performed on whole blood. The chain is built from TRBV7-2 and TRBJ2-5, with D perhaps matching TRBD1 (5 bases). This TCR derives from an adult who was a healthcare worker with PCR-confirmed SARS-CoV-2 infection or an uninfected control (not recorded which). CDR3 nucleotides: TGTGCCAGCAGCTTTGTACGAGGACACCCGTACCAAGAGACCCAGTACTTC. It encodes CASSFVRGHPYQETQYF.